The rows below give T cell receptor beta chains drawn from one sample of a study of T cell responses to AZD1222 COVID-19 vaccine. Generated by immunoSEQ multiplex PCR, the TCRdb table keeps only in-frame clones and is missing some. The sample includes 80,000 or so clones, 92% of them seen just once. The sequencing used peripheral blood, collected 28 days after the second AZD1222 dose. Receptor source: an adult who received the AZD1222 COVID-19 vaccine. The CDR3 runs from the conserved cysteine through the conserved F or W. The D gene is left open where the match is weak. For some rows the clone size is stated as once, few or many, or as a class when expanded; others skip it.

cdr3_length: 14; d_call: .; j_call: TRBJ2-7; clone_size: .; v_call: TRBV6-5; cdr3_nt: TGTGCCAGCAGTAACTCGCAGGGTTCCTACGAGCAGTACTTC; cdr3_aa: CASSNSQGSYEQYF
cdr3_length: 17; d_call: TRBD1; j_call: TRBJ1-5; clone_size: .; v_call: TRBV7-2; cdr3_nt: TGTGCCAGCAGCAAAGGCCCACAGGGGTCTCTCAATCAGCCCCAGCATTTT; cdr3_aa: CASSKGPQGSLNQPQHF
cdr3_length: 15; d_call: TRBD2; j_call: TRBJ2-1; clone_size: .; v_call: TRBV19; cdr3_nt: TGTGCCAGTAGTCCAACTAGCGGCCAATACAATGAGCAGTTCTTC; cdr3_aa: CASSPTSGQYNEQFF
cdr3_length: 17; d_call: .; j_call: TRBJ1-2; clone_size: .; v_call: TRBV5-4; cdr3_nt: TGTGCCAGCACCTTGTCCGCCCGGGAGGGAACTGGCTATGGCTACACCTTC; cdr3_aa: CASTLSAREGTGYGYTF
cdr3_length: 17; d_call: TRBD1; j_call: TRBJ2-3; clone_size: .; v_call: TRBV15; cdr3_nt: TGTGCCACCAGCAGAGACCCTCGACAGGGGGCGAGGGATACGCAGTATTTT; cdr3_aa: CATSRDPRQGARDTQYF
cdr3_length: 14; d_call: .; j_call: TRBJ2-7; clone_size: few; v_call: TRBV7-6; cdr3_nt: TGTGCCAGCAGCTTGGGCGGGACTTCCTACGAGCAGTACTTC; cdr3_aa: CASSLGGTSYEQYF
cdr3_length: 14; d_call: .; j_call: TRBJ1-1; clone_size: .; v_call: TRBV6-1; cdr3_nt: TGTGCCAGCAGTGAAGGGGGCATGAACACTGAAGCTTTCTTT; cdr3_aa: CASSEGGMNTEAFF
cdr3_length: 12; d_call: .; j_call: TRBJ1-2; clone_size: .; v_call: TRBV7-9; cdr3_nt: TGTGCCAGCAGCACCGACAGCTATGGCTACACCTTC; cdr3_aa: CASSTDSYGYTF
cdr3_length: 14; d_call: .; j_call: TRBJ2-7; clone_size: .; v_call: TRBV6-5; cdr3_nt: TGTGCCAGCAGTTGGGGGGCAGGGGACTACGAGCAGTACTTC; cdr3_aa: CASSWGAGDYEQYF
cdr3_length: 15; d_call: TRBD1; j_call: TRBJ2-3; clone_size: .; v_call: TRBV13; cdr3_nt: TGTGCCAGCAGCCCCAGGGACAGTTTCACAGATACGCAGTATTTT; cdr3_aa: CASSPRDSFTDTQYF
cdr3_length: 15; d_call: .; j_call: TRBJ2-7; clone_size: .; v_call: TRBV11-2; cdr3_nt: TGTGCCAGCAGCTTAGGGGGTCCTAGGGGCTACGAGCAGTACTTC; cdr3_aa: CASSLGGPRGYEQYF
cdr3_length: 13; d_call: .; j_call: TRBJ1-5; clone_size: .; v_call: TRBV19; cdr3_nt: TGTGCCAGTAGTAGACAGGTTGTACAGCCCCAGCATTTT; cdr3_aa: CASSRQVVQPQHF
cdr3_length: 13; d_call: .; j_call: TRBJ1-6; clone_size: .; v_call: TRBV29-1; cdr3_nt: TGCAGCGTGTCGGGGGGGAGGAATTCACCCCTCCACTTT; cdr3_aa: CSVSGGRNSPLHF
cdr3_length: 14; d_call: TRBD1; j_call: TRBJ1-2; clone_size: .; v_call: TRBV6-5; cdr3_nt: TGTGCCAGCACCTCGGGACAGGACATCTATGGCTACACCTTC; cdr3_aa: CASTSGQDIYGYTF
cdr3_length: 14; d_call: .; j_call: TRBJ2-2; clone_size: once; v_call: TRBV18; cdr3_nt: TGTGCCAGCTCACCACCCCCGGGCACCGGGGAGCTGTTTTTT; cdr3_aa: CASSPPPGTGELFF
cdr3_length: 14; d_call: TRBD2; j_call: TRBJ2-3; clone_size: .; v_call: TRBV6-6; cdr3_nt: TGTGCCAGCAGTTACGGGACTAGCGGGGATACGCAGTATTTT; cdr3_aa: CASSYGTSGDTQYF
cdr3_length: 16; d_call: TRBD2; j_call: TRBJ2-1; clone_size: .; v_call: TRBV27; cdr3_nt: TGTGCCAGCAGAGGAAGCGGGAGGGCCCTAAGCAATGAGCAGTTCTTC; cdr3_aa: CASRGSGRALSNEQFF